These T cell receptor beta chains were read from a single sample in a study of shared T cell receptors in the human thymus. Sequencing used immunoSEQ multiplex PCR; TCRdb keeps in-frame clones, though not all of them. The data show about 380,000 clones, around 95% seen once. Sequencing was performed on thymocytes. The source is a human donor. The CDR3 runs from the conserved cysteine through the conserved F or W. D genes are given only for firm matches. For some rows the clone size is stated as once, few or many, or as a class when expanded; others skip it.

D,size,V,J,length,DNA,CDR3
-,-,TRBV6-6,TRBJ2-5,13,TGTGCCAGCAGTTACCAAGGACGAGAGACCCAGTACTTC,CASSYQGRETQYF
TRBD1,-,TRBV27,TRBJ1-2,15,TGTGCCAGCAGTTTATCCGGGACAGGCTGGTTTGGCTACACCTTC,CASSLSGTGWFGYTF
TRBD2,-,TRBV7-9,TRBJ2-7,15,TGTGCCAGCAGCGAGTTACTAGCGCCTAGCTACGAGCAGTACTTC,CASSELLAPSYEQYF
TRBD2,-,TRBV4-3,TRBJ2-5,15,TGCGCCAGCAGCCAAGGGGGACTAGGGCGGGAGACCCAGTACTTC,CASSQGGLGRETQYF
TRBD1,-,TRBV7-8,TRBJ1-1,15,TGTGCCAGCAGCGCACGACAGGGAGGGAACACTGAAGCTTTCTTT,CASSARQGGNTEAFF
-,-,TRBV25-1,TRBJ2-5,16,TGTGCCAGCAGTGCCGGAGTTGGGGGGTTCCAAGAGACCCAGTACTTC,CASSAGVGGFQETQYF
TRBD1,once,TRBV5-4,TRBJ2-6,16,TGTGCCAGCAGCGGACAGGCGGACACTGGGGCCAACGTCCTGACTTTC,CASSGQADTGANVLTF
-,-,TRBV28,TRBJ2-3,16,TGTGCCAGCAGTTTAATGTTCCTAACTAGCACAGATACGCAGTATTTT,CASSLMFLTSTDTQYF
TRBD2,-,TRBV7-6,TRBJ2-1,16,TGTGCCAGCAGCTTATGGGGTGCTAGCGGCGACAATGAGCAGTTCTTC,CASSLWGASGDNEQFF
TRBD2,-,TRBV7-9,TRBJ2-5,16,TGTGCCAGCAGCGGAAGACTAGCGGGAGGTCAAGAGACCCAGTACTTC,CASSGRLAGGQETQYF
-,once,TRBV7-9,TRBJ1-2,16,TGTGCCAGCAGCTTAGCGAGAGGCAGGGAACAATATGGCTACACCTTC,CASSLARGREQYGYTF
-,-,TRBV30,TRBJ2-7,15,TGTGCCTGGAGTGTCGAAGGGACGGAATCCTACGAGCAGTACTTC,CAWSVEGTESYEQYF
-,-,TRBV5-1,TRBJ1-1,13,TGCGCCAGCAGCTTGGAGGTCGGTTATGAAGCTTTCTTT,CASSLEVGYEAFF
-,-,TRBV21-1,TRBJ2-1,13,TGTGCCAGCAGCGGGTCCAGCGGCTATGAGCAGTTCTTC,CASSGSSGYEQFF
-,-,TRBV2,TRBJ2-3,11,TGTGCCAGCAGGGGTCGGGATACGCAGTATTTT,CASRGRDTQYF
-,-,TRBV7-6,TRBJ2-7,15,TGTGCCAGCAGGGTAGGCCAAGAAGAAACCTACGAGCAGTACTTC,CASRVGQEETYEQYF
-,-,TRBV5-4,TRBJ1-4,12,TGTGCCAGCAGCTTTAGGGATGAAAAACTGTTTTTT,CASSFRDEKLFF
-,-,TRBV6-1,TRBJ1-1,12,TGTGCCAGCAGTGACGACTCGACTGAAGCTTTCTTT,CASSDDSTEAFF
TRBD1,once,TRBV25-1,TRBJ2-6,17,TGTGCCAGCCTAGGGGACAGGGGGTCTTATGGGGCCAACGTCCTGACTTTC,CASLGDRGSYGANVLTF
TRBD2,-,TRBV10-1,TRBJ2-3,16,TGCGCCAGCAGTGAAGGGGGGCGGGAGGGCCAAGATACGCAGTATTTT,CASSEGGREGQDTQYF
TRBD1,-,TRBV6-1,TRBJ1-2,13,TGTGCCAGCAGGGGGCCGGGACAGGGGAATTACACCTTC,CASRGPGQGNYTF
-,-,TRBV27,TRBJ2-2,12,TGTGCCAGCAGTTTGGGGACCGGGGAGCTGTTTTTT,CASSLGTGELFF
-,-,TRBV11-2,TRBJ2-2,11,TGTGCCAGCAATCGCACCGGGGAGCTGTTTTTT,CASNRTGELFF
-,-,TRBV19,TRBJ2-2,15,TGTGCCAGTAGTATTATGGAGCGGAACACCGGGGAGCTGTTTTTT,CASSIMERNTGELFF
-,-,TRBV2,TRBJ2-7,15,TGTGCCACCAACCTTCCCCCGGGACAAATCAACGAGCAGTACTTC,CATNLPPGQINEQYF
TRBD1,-,TRBV19,TRBJ2-7,16,TGTGCCAGTAGTATCCCCGACAGGGGCCGGCCCTACGAGCAGTACTTC,CASSIPDRGRPYEQYF
-,-,TRBV7-6,TRBJ2-3,11,TGTGCCAGCAGCTTAGCGGCTACGCAGTATTTT,CASSLAATQYF
-,-,TRBV10-3,TRBJ2-6,17,TGTGCCATCAGGTCCGGACAAAGCACCTCTGGGGCCAACGTCCTGACTTTC,CAIRSGQSTSGANVLTF
-,-,TRBV27,TRBJ1-4,12,TGTGCCAGCAGGAGTGTTAATGAAAAACTGTTTTTT,CASRSVNEKLFF
TRBD2,-,TRBV9,TRBJ2-7,17,TGTGCCAGCAGCGCCTACGGGCTAGCGGGCCCAGCCTACGAGCAGTACTTC,CASSAYGLAGPAYEQYF
TRBD1,-,TRBV7-3,TRBJ2-3,19,TGTGCCAGCAGCTCCCTATGCAGGCCCCCGGGACAGGGACAAGATACGCAGTATTTT,CASSSLCRPPGQGQDTQYF
-,-,TRBV4-1,TRBJ1-1,14,TGCGCCAGCCATGTTGGGGGAGGGAGCACTGAAGCTTTCTTT,CASHVGGGSTEAFF
TRBD1,-,TRBV27,TRBJ2-1,17,TGTGCCAGCAGGACAAACGACAGGGAGAACTCCTACAATGAGCAGTTCTTC,CASRTNDRENSYNEQFF
-,-,TRBV7-6,TRBJ2-7,16,TGTGCCAGCAGCTTACGGCGGCAGGGGAAGTCCTACGAGCAGTACTTC,CASSLRRQGKSYEQYF
-,-,TRBV27,TRBJ2-3,17,TGTGCCAGCAAGGGCTGGACAGTTCCGATGGGCACAGATACGCAGTATTTT,CASKGWTVPMGTDTQYF
-,-,TRBV28,TRBJ2-6,20,TGTGCCAGCATTACCCGTGTGGGTTTCCCCCACAGCTCTGGGGCCAACGTCCTGACTTTC,CASITRVGFPHSSGANVLTF
TRBD1,-,TRBV5-8,TRBJ1-5,18,TGTGCCAGCGGAATCGAGCCGGGACAGGGAAATAGCAATCAGCCCCAGCATTTT,CASGIEPGQGNSNQPQHF
TRBD2,-,TRBV7-3,TRBJ2-3,18,TGTGCCAGCAGCTCAGGGACTAGCGGGAGGCCTAGCACAGATACGCAGTATTTT,CASSSGTSGRPSTDTQYF
-,-,TRBV4-2,TRBJ1-5,20,TGTGCCAGCAGCCAAGGGGCCGGACTGGGAGGGGATTATAGCAATCAGCCCCAGCATTTT,CASSQGAGLGGDYSNQPQHF
TRBD1,-,TRBV11-2,TRBJ2-7,17,TGTGCCAGCAGCTCACACCCCTGGACAGGGGCTCCTGACGAGCAGTACTTC,CASSSHPWTGAPDEQYF
-,-,TRBV27,TRBJ2-1,10,TGTGCCAGCGGGGGGAATGAGCAGTTCTTC,CASGGNEQFF
-,-,TRBV7-2,TRBJ1-1,15,TGTGCCAGCAGCCCCCAAGTCCAAAAAAACACTGAAGCTTTCTTT,CASSPQVQKNTEAFF
TRBD2,-,TRBV5-1,TRBJ2-1,17,TGCGCCAGCAGCTTGGACGCGGGAGGTTCGGACTACAATGAGCAGTTCTTC,CASSLDAGGSDYNEQFF
TRBD1,-,TRBV27,TRBJ2-7,16,TGTGCCAGCAGTTTACCACGGGGGACAGGGCCCTACGAGCAGTACTTC,CASSLPRGTGPYEQYF
TRBD2,-,TRBV5-1,TRBJ2-3,17,TGCGCCAGCAGCTTGGCCGTAGGACTAGCGGGAAAAGATACGCAGTATTTT,CASSLAVGLAGKDTQYF